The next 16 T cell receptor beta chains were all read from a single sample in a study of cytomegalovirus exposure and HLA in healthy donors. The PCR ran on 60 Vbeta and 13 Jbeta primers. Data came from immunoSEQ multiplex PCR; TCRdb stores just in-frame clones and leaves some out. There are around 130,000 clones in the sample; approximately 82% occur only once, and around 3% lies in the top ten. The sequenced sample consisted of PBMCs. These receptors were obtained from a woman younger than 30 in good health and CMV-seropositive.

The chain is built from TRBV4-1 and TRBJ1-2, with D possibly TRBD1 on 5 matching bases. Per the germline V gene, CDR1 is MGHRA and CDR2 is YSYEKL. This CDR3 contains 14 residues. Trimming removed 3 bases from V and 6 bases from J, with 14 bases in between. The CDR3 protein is CASSHPGRGDGYTF. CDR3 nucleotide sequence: TGCGCCAGCAGCCACCCAGGGAGGGGAGATGGCTACACCTTC.

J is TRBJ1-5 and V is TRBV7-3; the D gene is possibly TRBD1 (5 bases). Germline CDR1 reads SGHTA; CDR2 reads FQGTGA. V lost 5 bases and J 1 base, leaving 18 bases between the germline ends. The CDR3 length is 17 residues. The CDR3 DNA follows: TGTGCCAGCAGCATACCCGCCGGACGGACAAGCAATCAGCCCCAGCATTTT. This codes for CASSIPAGRTSNQPQHF.

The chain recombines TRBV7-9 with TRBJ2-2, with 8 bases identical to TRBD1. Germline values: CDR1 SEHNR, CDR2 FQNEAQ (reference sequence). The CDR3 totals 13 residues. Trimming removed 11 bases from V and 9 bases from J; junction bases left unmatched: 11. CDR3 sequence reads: CAGVHQGAWELFF. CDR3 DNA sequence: TGTGCCGGAGTGCACCAGGGGGCCTGGGAGCTGTTTTTT.

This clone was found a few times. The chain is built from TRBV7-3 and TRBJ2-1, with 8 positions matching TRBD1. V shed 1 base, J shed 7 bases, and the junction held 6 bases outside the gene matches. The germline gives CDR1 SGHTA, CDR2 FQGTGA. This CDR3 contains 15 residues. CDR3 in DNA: TGTGCCAGCAGCTTAATCCAGGGGGCCTGGAATGAGCAGTTCTTC. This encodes CASSLIQGAWNEQFF.

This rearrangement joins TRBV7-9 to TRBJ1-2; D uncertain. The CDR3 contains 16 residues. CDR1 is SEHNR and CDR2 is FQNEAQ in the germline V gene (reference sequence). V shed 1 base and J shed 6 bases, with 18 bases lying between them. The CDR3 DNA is TGTGCCAGCAGCTTAGACGGGGAGGATTTCTTACATGGCTACACCTTC. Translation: CASSLDGEDFLHGYTF.

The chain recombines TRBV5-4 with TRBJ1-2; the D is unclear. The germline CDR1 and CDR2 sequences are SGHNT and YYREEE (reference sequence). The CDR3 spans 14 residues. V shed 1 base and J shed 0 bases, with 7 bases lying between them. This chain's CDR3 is CASSLTDPNYGYTF. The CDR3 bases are TGTGCCAGCAGCTTGACAGACCCTAACTATGGCTACACCTTC.

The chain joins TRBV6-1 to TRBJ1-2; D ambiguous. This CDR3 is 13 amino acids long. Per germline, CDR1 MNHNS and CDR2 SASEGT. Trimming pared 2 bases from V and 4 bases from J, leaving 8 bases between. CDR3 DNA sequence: TGTGCCAGCAGTGAATACAGCACCTATGGCTACACCTTC. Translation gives CASSEYSTYGYTF.

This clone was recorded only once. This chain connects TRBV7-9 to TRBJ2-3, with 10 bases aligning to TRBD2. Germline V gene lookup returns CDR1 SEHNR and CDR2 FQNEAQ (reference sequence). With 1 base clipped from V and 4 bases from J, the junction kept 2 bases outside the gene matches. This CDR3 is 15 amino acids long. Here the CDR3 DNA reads TGTGCCAGCAGCTTAGGGAGCGGGGGGGCAGATACGCAGTATTTT. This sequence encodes CASSLGSGGADTQYF.

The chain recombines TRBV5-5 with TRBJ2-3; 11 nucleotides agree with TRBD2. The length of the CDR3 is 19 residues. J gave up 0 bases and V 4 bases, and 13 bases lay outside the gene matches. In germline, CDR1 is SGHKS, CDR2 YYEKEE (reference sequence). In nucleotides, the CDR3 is TGTGCCAGCAGCCAGGAAGAAGCTAGCGGGGGGTGGAGCACAGATACGCAGTATTTT. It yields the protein CASSQEEASGGWSTDTQYF.

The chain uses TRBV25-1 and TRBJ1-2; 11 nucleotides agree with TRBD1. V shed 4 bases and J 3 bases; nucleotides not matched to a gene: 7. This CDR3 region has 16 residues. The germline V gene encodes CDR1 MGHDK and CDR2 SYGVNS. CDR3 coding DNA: TGTGCCAGCAGTGCGAGACCGGGACAGGGGGACTATGGCTACACCTTC. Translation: CASSARPGQGDYGYTF.

The CDR3 coding sequence is TGTGCAAGTCGCTCCGTAGAAAACGGGGAAGGCACAGATACGCAGTATTTT. As protein: CASRSVENGEGTDTQYF. The chain combines TRBV12-2 with TRBJ2-3; no check of the table's D call, TRBD2, against the DNA was made. TRBV12-2 is a pseudogene segment. The CDR3 is 17 amino acids.

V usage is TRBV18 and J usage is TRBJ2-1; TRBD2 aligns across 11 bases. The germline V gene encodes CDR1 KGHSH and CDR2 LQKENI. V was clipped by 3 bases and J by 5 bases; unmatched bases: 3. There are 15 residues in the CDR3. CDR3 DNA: TGTGCCAGCTCACCTTTAGCGGGGGGGCACAATGAGCAGTTCTTC. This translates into CASSPLAGGHNEQFF. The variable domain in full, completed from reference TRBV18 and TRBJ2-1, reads NAGVMQNPRHLVRRRGQEARLRCSPMKGHSHVYWYRQLPEEGLKFMVYLQKENIIDESGMPKERFSAEFPKEGPSILRIQQVVRGDSAAYFCASSPLAGGHNEQFFGPGTRLTVL.

For the CDR3, the DNA is TGTGCCAGCAGCGCGTACATGGTCTCCTACGAGCAGTACTTC. This translates into CASSAYMVSYEQYF. This chain links TRBV9 with TRBJ2-7; D call uncertain. This CDR3 spans 14 amino acids. V lost 3 bases to trimming and J lost 0 bases, with 10 bases between them. CDR1 is SGDLS and CDR2 is YYNGEE in the germline V gene.

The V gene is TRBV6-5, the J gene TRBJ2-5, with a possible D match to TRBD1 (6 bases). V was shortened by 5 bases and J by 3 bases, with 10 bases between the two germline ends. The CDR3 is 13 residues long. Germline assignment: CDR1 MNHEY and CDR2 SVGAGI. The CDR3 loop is CASSRQGKETQYF. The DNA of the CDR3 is TGTGCCAGCAGTCGCCAGGGGAAAGAGACCCAGTACTTC.

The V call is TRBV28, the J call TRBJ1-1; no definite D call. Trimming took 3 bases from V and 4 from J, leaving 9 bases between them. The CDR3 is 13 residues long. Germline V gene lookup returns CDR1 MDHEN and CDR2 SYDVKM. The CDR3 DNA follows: TGTGCCAGCAGTTTGGTAGAGTCCACTGAAGCTTTCTTT. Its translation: CASSLVESTEAFF.

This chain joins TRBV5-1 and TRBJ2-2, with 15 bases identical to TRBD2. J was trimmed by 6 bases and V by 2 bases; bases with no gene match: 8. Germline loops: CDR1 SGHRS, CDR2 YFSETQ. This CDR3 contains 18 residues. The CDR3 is CASSFHPGLAGGSGELFF. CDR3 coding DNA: TGCGCCAGCAGCTTCCACCCGGGACTAGCGGGGGGTTCCGGGGAGCTGTTTTTT.